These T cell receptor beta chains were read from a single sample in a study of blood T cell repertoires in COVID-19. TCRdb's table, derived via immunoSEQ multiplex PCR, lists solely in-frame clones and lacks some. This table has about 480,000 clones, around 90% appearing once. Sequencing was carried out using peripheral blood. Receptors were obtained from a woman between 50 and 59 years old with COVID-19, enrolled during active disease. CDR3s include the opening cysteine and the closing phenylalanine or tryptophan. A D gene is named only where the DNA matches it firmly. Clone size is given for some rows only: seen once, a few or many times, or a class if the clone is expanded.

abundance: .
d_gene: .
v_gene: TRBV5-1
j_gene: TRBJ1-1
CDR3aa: CASSLIQGNTEAFF
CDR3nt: TGCGCCAGCAGCTTGATTCAGGGGAACACTGAAGCTTTCTTT

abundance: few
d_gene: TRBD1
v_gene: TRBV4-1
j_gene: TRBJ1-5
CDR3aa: CASSQDNRGGNQPQHF
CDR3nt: TGCGCCAGCAGCCAAGATAACAGGGGAGGCAATCAGCCCCAGCATTTT

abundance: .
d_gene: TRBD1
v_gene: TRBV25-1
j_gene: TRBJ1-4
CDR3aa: CASSATGVEKLFF
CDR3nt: TGTGCCAGCAGTGCAACAGGGGTTGAAAAACTGTTTTTT

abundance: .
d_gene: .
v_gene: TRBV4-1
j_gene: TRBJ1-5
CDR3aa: CASSLNRVQPQHF
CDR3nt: TGCGCCAGCAGCCTTAACAGGGTCCAGCCCCAGCATTTT

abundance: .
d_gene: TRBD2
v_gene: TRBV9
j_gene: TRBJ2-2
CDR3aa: CASSVSGGPTGELFF
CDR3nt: TGTGCCAGCAGCGTTAGCGGGGGGCCCACCGGGGAGCTGTTTTTT

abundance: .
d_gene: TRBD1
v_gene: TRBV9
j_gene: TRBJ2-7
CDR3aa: CASSGLQGSRQYF
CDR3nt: TGTGCCAGCAGCGGACTACAGGGGTCCAGGCAGTACTTC

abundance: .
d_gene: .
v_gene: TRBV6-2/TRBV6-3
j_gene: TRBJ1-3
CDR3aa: CASSYGNTIYF
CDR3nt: TGTGCCAGCAGTTACGGCAACACCATATATTTT

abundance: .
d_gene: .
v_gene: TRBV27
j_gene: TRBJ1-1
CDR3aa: CASSLLGPGRETEAFF
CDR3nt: TGTGCCAGCAGTTTATTGGGGCCTGGACGAGAAACTGAAGCTTTCTTT

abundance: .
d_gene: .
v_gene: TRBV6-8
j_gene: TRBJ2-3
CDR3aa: CASSWGAAMAGCTQYF
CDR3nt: TGTGCCAGCAGTTGGGGAGCAGCCATGGCGGGGTGTACGCAGTATTTT

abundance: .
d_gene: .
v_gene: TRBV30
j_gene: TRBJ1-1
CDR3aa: CAWSLTGSGTEAFF
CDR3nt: TGTGCCTGGAGTCTCACAGGGTCTGGCACTGAAGCTTTCTTT

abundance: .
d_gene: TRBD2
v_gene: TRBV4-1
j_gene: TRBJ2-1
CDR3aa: CASSQPSGGANEQFF
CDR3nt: TGCGCCAGCAGCCAACCTAGCGGGGGGGCCAATGAGCAGTTCTTC

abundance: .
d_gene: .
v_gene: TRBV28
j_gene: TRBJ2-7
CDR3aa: CASSFGDSGTQNF
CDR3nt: TGTGCCAGCAGTTTTGGGGATTCCGGGACACAGAACTTC

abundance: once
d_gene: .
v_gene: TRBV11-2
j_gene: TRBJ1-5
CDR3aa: CASSLVGSREGQPQHF
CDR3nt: TGTGCCAGCAGCTTAGTTGGGTCCCGAGAGGGCCAGCCCCAGCATTTT

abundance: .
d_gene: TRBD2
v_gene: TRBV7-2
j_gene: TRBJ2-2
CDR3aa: CASSFRSRGGRGGELFF
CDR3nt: TGTGCCAGCAGCTTTCGTTCGCGGGGGGGCCGAGGCGGGGAGCTGTTTTTT

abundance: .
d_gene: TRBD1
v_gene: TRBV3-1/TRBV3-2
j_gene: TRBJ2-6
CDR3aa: CASSQGKGAVSGANVLTF
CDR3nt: TGTGCCAGCAGCCAGGGGAAGGGGGCCGTATCAGGGGCCAACGTCCTGACTTTC

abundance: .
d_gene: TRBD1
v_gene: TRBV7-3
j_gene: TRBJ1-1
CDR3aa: CASSLKGTGTAFF
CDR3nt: TGTGCCAGCAGCTTAAAGGGGACAGGGACGGCTTTCTTT

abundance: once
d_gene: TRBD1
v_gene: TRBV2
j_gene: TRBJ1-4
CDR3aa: CASRRLGQGDEKLFF
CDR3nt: TGTGCCAGCAGACGACTAGGACAGGGGGATGAAAAACTGTTTTTT

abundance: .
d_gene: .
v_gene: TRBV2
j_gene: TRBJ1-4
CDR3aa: CASMRVAEKLFF
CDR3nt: TGTGCCAGCATGAGGGTGGCCGAAAAACTGTTTTTT

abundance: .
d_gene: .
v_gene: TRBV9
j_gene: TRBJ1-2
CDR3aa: CASSVAGQTNYGYTF
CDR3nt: TGTGCCAGCAGCGTAGCTGGGCAGACGAACTATGGCTACACCTTC

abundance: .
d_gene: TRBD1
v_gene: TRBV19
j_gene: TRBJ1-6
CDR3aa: CASSRDRETYNSPLHF
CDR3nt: TGTGCCAGTAGTAGGGACAGGGAAACCTATAATTCACCCCTCCACTTT

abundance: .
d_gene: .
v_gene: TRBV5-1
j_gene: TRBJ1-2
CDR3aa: CASSSQGITTHGYTF
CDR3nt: TGCGCCAGCAGCTCCCAGGGGATAACTACTCATGGCTACACCTTC

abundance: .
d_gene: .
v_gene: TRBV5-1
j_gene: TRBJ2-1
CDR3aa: CASTLRGAPYNEQFF
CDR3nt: TGCGCCAGCACACTTCGGGGGGCTCCCTACAATGAGCAGTTCTTC

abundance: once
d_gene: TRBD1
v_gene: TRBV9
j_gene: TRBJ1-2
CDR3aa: CASSDRGPGGYTF
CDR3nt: TGTGCCAGCAGCGACAGGGGGCCAGGTGGCTACACCTTC

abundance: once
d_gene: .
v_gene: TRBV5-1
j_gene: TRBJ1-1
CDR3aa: CASSFGGQDTEAFF
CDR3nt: TGCGCCAGCAGCTTTGGGGGCCAGGACACTGAAGCTTTCTTT

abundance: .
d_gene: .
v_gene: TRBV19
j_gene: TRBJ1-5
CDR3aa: CASSPPDNQPQHF
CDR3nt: TGTGCCAGTAGTCCCCCAGATAATCAGCCCCAGCATTTT

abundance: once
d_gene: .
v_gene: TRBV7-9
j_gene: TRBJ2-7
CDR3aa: CASSPPRGSSYEQYF
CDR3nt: TGTGCCAGCAGCCCCCCACGAGGAAGCTCCTACGAGCAGTACTTC

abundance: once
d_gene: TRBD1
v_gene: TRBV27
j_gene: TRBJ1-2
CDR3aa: CASSYRQGHGYTF
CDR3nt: TGTGCCAGCAGCTACCGACAGGGACATGGCTACACCTTC

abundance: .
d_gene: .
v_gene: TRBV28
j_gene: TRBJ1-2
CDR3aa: CASSSADSVEAYGYTF
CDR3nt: TGTGCCAGCAGTTCTGCGGACTCTGTGGAGGCGTATGGCTACACCTTC

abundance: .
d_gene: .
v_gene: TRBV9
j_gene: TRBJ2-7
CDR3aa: CASSSRRDSYEQYF
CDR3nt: TGTGCCAGCAGCTCAAGGAGGGACTCCTACGAGCAGTACTTC

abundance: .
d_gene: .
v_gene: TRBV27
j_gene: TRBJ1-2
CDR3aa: CASSFLQANSGYTF
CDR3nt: TGTGCCAGCAGTTTTCTGCAGGCGAATAGTGGCTACACCTTC

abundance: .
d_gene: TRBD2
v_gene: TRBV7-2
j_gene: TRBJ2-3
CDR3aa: CASSLGLGRSDTQYF
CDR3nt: TGTGCCAGCAGCCTGGGACTAGGGAGGTCGGATACGCAGTATTTT